These 14 T cell receptor beta chains were sequenced from one sample in a study of T cell responses to AZD1222 COVID-19 vaccine. Libraries were prepared by immunoSEQ multiplex PCR; TCRdb keeps only in-frame clonotypes and omits some of them. The sample contains some 160,000 clones, approximately 91% of which appear only once. Sequenced material: peripheral blood, taken on day 0 of AZD1222 vaccination. The receptor set was obtained from an adult in good health.

This clone occurred a few times. V is TRBV4-1 and J is TRBJ1-4; D is perhaps TRBD1 (5 bases). The CDR3 runs to 17 residues. CDR1 is MGHRA and CDR2 is YSYEKL in the germline V gene. V shed 6 bases and J shed 0 bases, with 17 bases lying between them. The CDR3 DNA is TGCGCCAGCAGACTTCAGCTCCTCAGGGCAACTAATGAAAAACTGTTTTTT. Its protein is CASRLQLLRATNEKLFF.

The rearrangement links TRBV7-2 to TRBJ1-2; D is uncertain. Trimming removed 2 bases from V and 5 bases from J, with 12 bases in between. The germline gives CDR1 SGHTA, CDR2 FQGNSA. There are 14 residues in the CDR3. CDR3 sequence: CASSLQVLGYGYTF. The DNA for the CDR3 is TGTGCCAGCAGCTTACAGGTCTTGGGGTATGGCTACACCTTC. The full variable domain, with the rest looked up from reference TRBV7-2 and TRBJ1-2, is GAGVSQSPSNKVTEKGKDVELRCDPISGHTALYWYRQSLGQGLEFLIYFQGNSAPDKSGLPSDRFSAERTGGSVSTLTIQRTQQEDSAVYLCASSLQVLGYGYTFGSGTRLTVV.

This rearrangement joins TRBV2 to TRBJ2-7, with D perhaps matching TRBD2 (6 bases). V lost 8 bases and J lost 0, with 14 bases in between. Germline CDR1 SNHLY, CDR2 FYNNEI. The CDR3 sequence is 14 residues long. In DNA form, the CDR3 reads TGTGCCAGCGGCCGGGACGGGGGCTCCTACGAGCAGTACTTC. Protein sequence: CASGRDGGSYEQYF.

The rearrangement links TRBV6-1 to TRBJ1-2; no clear D. Trimming cost V 2 bases and J 2 bases, with 12 bases left between them. This CDR3 region has 15 residues. Germline CDR1 MNHNS, CDR2 SASEGT. CDR3 sequence: CASSELGIVNYGYTF. The CDR3 bases are TGTGCCAGCAGTGAATTAGGCATCGTGAACTATGGCTACACCTTC.

The CDR3 here is CASSFGSFDRPQETQYF. The CDR3, as DNA: TGTGCCAGCAGTTTTGGCAGTTTCGACAGGCCCCAAGAGACCCAGTACTTC. The rearrangement links TRBV27 to TRBJ2-5; TRBD1 is a possible D gene (6 bases). V was pared by 3 bases and J by 1 base, with 18 bases between. Germline V gene sequence: CDR1 MNHEY, CDR2 SMNVEV (reference sequence). This CDR3 is 17 amino acids long.

The chain couples TRBV7-6 to TRBJ2-3; TRBD2 aligns across 11 bases. V lost 3 bases to trimming and J lost 3 bases; unmatched junction nucleotides: 5. The CDR3 sequence is 16 residues long. Germline V gives CDR1 SGHVS, CDR2 FNYEAQ. The CDR3 sequence: CASSLRASGRTDTQYF. DNA of the CDR3: TGTGCCAGCAGCTTGCGGGCTAGCGGGAGGACAGATACGCAGTATTTT.

The rearrangement joins TRBV7-2 to TRBJ1-4; 8 bases agree with TRBD1. The CDR3 totals 14 residues. The J segment lost 7 bases and the V segment lost 7 bases, leaving 8 bases of the junction unmatched. Germline lookup yields CDR1 SGHTA and CDR2 FQGNSA. The CDR3 loop is CASTADRATEKLFF. For the CDR3, the DNA is TGTGCCAGCACCGCGGACAGGGCCACTGAAAAACTGTTTTTT.

The sample holds one count of this clone. The rearrangement joins TRBV6-2 or TRBV6-3 to TRBJ1-2; TRBD1 might be the D (5 bases). This CDR3 is built from 13 residues. Trimming removed 2 bases at V and 2 bases at J, with 6 bases between. Looked up from germline, CDR1 is MNHEY and CDR2 is SVGEGT. The CDR3 spells CASSYEGNYGYTF. CDR3 DNA: TGTGCCAGCAGTTACGAGGGGAACTATGGCTACACCTTC.

The chain uses TRBV29-1 and TRBJ1-1; TRBD1 matches 7 bases. The CDR3 is 13 residues long. Germline CDR1 and CDR2: SQVTM and ANQGSEA. J gave up 1 base and V 7 bases, and 6 bases lay outside the gene matches. The CDR3 protein is CSARQGQNTEAFF. The CDR3 region has the DNA TGCAGCGCTAGACAGGGACAGAACACTGAAGCTTTCTTT.

The V and J genes are TRBV30 and TRBJ1-3, with D perhaps matching TRBD1 (5 bases). CDR1 and CDR2 from the germline V gene are GTSNPN and SVGIG (reference sequence). Trimming removed 3 bases from V and 2 bases from J, with 8 bases in between. This CDR3 region has 13 residues. CDR3 region: CAWSRVAGNTIYF. CDR3 nucleotides: TGTGCCTGGAGCAGGGTTGCTGGAAACACCATATATTTT.

The gene calls are TRBV18 and TRBJ2-7, with a weak D call TRBD1 (6 bases). This CDR3 comprises 12 residues. V was pared by 1 base and J by 5 bases, with 6 bases between. CDR1 KGHSH and CDR2 LQKENI come from the germline V gene. The CDR3: CASSPQGDEQYF. CDR3 bases: TGTGCCAGCTCACCACAGGGGGACGAGCAGTACTTC.

This rearrangement joins TRBV7-9 to TRBJ1-1; D is possibly TRBD1 (5 bases). The CDR3 runs 14 residues. The V gene's germline CDR1 is SEHNR and CDR2 FQNEAQ (reference sequence). V gave up 3 bases and J gave up 4 bases, with 12 bases separating them. The CDR3 nucleotides are TGTGCCAGCAGCTTTGGGGCGGCGGCCACTGAAGCTTTCTTT. Translated, it gives CASSFGAAATEAFF.

This CDR3 reads CASSPQNSNTEAFF. DNA of the CDR3: TGTGCCAGCAGCCCGCAGAACTCGAACACTGAAGCTTTCTTT. The rearrangement joins TRBV5-4 to TRBJ1-1, with no clear D. This CDR3 has 14 amino acids. The germline V gene encodes CDR1 SGHNT and CDR2 YYREEE (reference sequence). Trimming shortened V by 4 bases and J by 1 base, and 11 bases separated the two germline ends.

Concerning this clone itself: At one boundary the junction diverges from the germline segment, which might be a read error. The V call is TRBV7-7, the J call TRBJ2-5; perhaps D is TRBD1 or TRBD2 (5 bases each). CDR3 length: 16 residues. Germline values: CDR1 SSHAT, CDR2 FNYEAQ (reference sequence). The CDR3, as DNA: TGTGCTAGCAGCTTAGCAACCCGGGGCCCTCAAGAGACCCAGTACTTC. Translation: CASSLATRGPQETQYF.